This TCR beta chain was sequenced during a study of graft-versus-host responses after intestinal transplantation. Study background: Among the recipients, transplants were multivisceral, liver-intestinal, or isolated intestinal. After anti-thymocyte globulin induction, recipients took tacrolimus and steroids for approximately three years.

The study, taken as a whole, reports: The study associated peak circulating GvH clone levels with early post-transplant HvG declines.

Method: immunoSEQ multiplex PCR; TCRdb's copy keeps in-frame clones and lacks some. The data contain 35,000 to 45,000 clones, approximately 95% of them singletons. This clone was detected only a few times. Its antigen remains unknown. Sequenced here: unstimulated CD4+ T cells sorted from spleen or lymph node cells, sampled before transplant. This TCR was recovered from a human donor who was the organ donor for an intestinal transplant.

This CDR3 reads CASSLLVGSGANVLTF. The CDR3 region has the DNA TGCGCCAGCAGCTTGTTAGTCGGCTCTGGGGCCAACGTCCTGACTTTC. The chain couples TRBV5-1 to TRBJ2-6; D is ambiguous. Germline V gene sequence: CDR1 SGHRS, CDR2 YFSETQ. This CDR3 contains 16 residues. Trimming took 1 base from V and 0 from J, leaving 8 bases between them.